This T cell receptor beta chain was retrieved from a study of cytomegalovirus exposure and HLA in healthy donors. Whole-study findings and limits: The authors excluded some V segments, including TRBV6-2 and TRBV6-3, as indistinguishable. Later work found that TCR association rates differed between HLA loci; DRB1 had the most and HLA-C the fewest.

PCR employed 60 Vbeta and 13 Jbeta primers. The data were produced by immunoSEQ multiplex PCR, yet TCRdb's version contains in-frame clones alone and is incomplete. The sample has around 99,000 clones; 60% to 80% are singletons. Points on this clone: Its target is unknown.

The CDR3 is 13 residues long. The V end was cut by 3 bases, the J end by 0 bases, with 9 bases between. Germline CDR1 GTSNPN, CDR2 SVGIG (reference sequence). Sequenced sample: PBMCs. This receptor was identified in a man aged 35 to 55 in good health and CMV-seronegative. J is TRBJ2-7 and V is TRBV30; D gene unclear. CDR3 in DNA: TGTGCCTGGAGCGTCCGACTCTCCTACGAGCAGTACTTC. It yields the protein CAWSVRLSYEQYF.